The clone carrying this TCR beta chain was seen a few times. Its antigen is not identified. This specimen belongs to a study of response to subunit inactivated influenza vaccine. Study-wide results and caveats: Seasonal influenza vaccination, on each occasion, was suggested by the authors to recruit few new T cells.

Germline-derived CDR1 and CDR2 are LGHNA and YSLEER. The CDR3 has 15 amino acids. V was shortened by 1 base and J by 2 bases, with 11 bases between the two germline ends. TCRdb independently ran MiXCR on the RT-PCR reads; one entry per CDR3 protein. Of about 520,000 distinct CDR3 sequences listed, roughly 27% are singletons. The clonotype originates from a man in his fifties who received an inactivated influenza vaccine. This chain joins TRBV4-3 and TRBJ2-5, with no clear D. Sequenced material: CD4+ T cells sorted from PBMCs, taken 4 to 6 days after vaccination. The CDR3 is CASSQGFGRQETQYF. The CDR3 DNA follows: TGCGCCAGCAGCCAAGGATTTGGCAGACAAGAGACCCAGTACTTC.